These T cell receptor beta chains were read from a single sample in a study of T cell responses to AZD1222 COVID-19 vaccine. Repertoires were generated with immunoSEQ multiplex PCR, while TCRdb's copy carries only in-frame clones and drops some. There are about 190,000 clones in the sample; about nine tenths occur only once, and nearly 1% lies in the top ten. Here the sequenced sample was peripheral blood, taken on day 0 of AZD1222 vaccination. The origin of the receptors is an adult in good health. CDR3s include the opening cysteine and the closing phenylalanine or tryptophan. D genes are given only for firm matches. Where a row states a size, it is once, few, many or the class of an expanded clone; other rows omit it.

d_call	v_call	clone_size	j_call	cdr3_nt	cdr3_aa
TRBD1	TRBV7-9	.	TRBJ1-2	TGTGCCAGCAGCTTAATGGACAGGCCTAACTTC	CASSLMDRPNF
TRBD2	TRBV3-1/TRBV3-2	.	TRBJ2-5	TGTGCCAGCAGCCAAGCTAGCGGGGGCATAAAGACCCAGTACTTC	CASSQASGGIKTQYF
.	TRBV7-2	.	TRBJ1-1	TGTGCCAGCAGCCCCTTCCAAGGTGGTGAAGCTTTCTTT	CASSPFQGGEAFF
.	TRBV11-2	.	TRBJ2-5	TGTGCCAGCAGCTTAGTCCGGGGTTTTTACGAGACCCAGTACTTC	CASSLVRGFYETQYF
.	TRBV28	once	TRBJ2-1	TGTGCCAGCACCTTTGGGAGCTCCTACAATGAGCAGTTCTTC	CASTFGSSYNEQFF
.	TRBV9	once	TRBJ2-1	TGTGCCAGCAGCGTAGGGGGGGCCTACTCCTACAATGAGCAGTTCTTC	CASSVGGAYSYNEQFF
TRBD2	TRBV7-3	.	TRBJ2-2	TGTGCCAGCAGCTTAACACTAGCGGGGAGGAAGACCGGGGAGCTGTTTTTT	CASSLTLAGRKTGELFF
TRBD1	TRBV27	.	TRBJ1-2	TGTGCCAGCAGAAGACAGGGACCGAACTATGGCTACACCTTC	CASRRQGPNYGYTF
TRBD1	TRBV6-1	.	TRBJ1-5	TGTGCCAGCAGTGAAAATTTAGGGGGCGTTCAGCCCCAGCATTTT	CASSENLGGVQPQHF
.	TRBV27	once	TRBJ1-1	TGTGCCAGCAGTTTATTAGCGGTTGACACTGAAGCTTTCTTT	CASSLLAVDTEAFF
.	TRBV19	.	TRBJ1-4	TGTGCCACCTCAGTAACTAATGAAAAACTGTTTTTT	CATSVTNEKLFF
.	TRBV19	.	TRBJ1-1	TGTGCCAGTAGTATAGTGGGCAGGATGAACACTGAAGCTTTCTTT	CASSIVGRMNTEAFF
.	TRBV28	.	TRBJ2-3	TGTGCCAGCAGTTTTGTCGGGATTAGCACAGATACGCAGTATTTT	CASSFVGISTDTQYF
.	TRBV7-9	once	TRBJ1-2	TGTGCCAGCAGCTTGGCAGGAGAACTCTATGGCTACACCTTC	CASSLAGELYGYTF
.	TRBV28	.	TRBJ2-1	TGTGCCAGCAGGTTACAGGGTGCGGCCAAAAACAATGAGCAGTTCTTC	CASRLQGAAKNNEQFF
TRBD2	TRBV9	.	TRBJ2-7	TGTGCCAGCAGCGTAGAAGGGTTAGCGGGGGGATCGTACGTTGGGCAGTACTTC	CASSVEGLAGGSYVGQYF
.	TRBV18	.	TRBJ1-6	TGTGCCAGCTCACTTCAGGGGTCCCTCAGCAATTCACCCCTCCACTTT	CASSLQGSLSNSPLHF
.	TRBV2	.	TRBJ2-3	TGTGCCAGCAGTGCGGGGGGCGATCGAGATACGCAGTATTTT	CASSAGGDRDTQYF
.	TRBV7-3	many	TRBJ1-1	TGTGCCAGCAGCTTAGGTTTGGTTGGCACTGAAGCTTTCTTT	CASSLGLVGTEAFF
.	TRBV19	.	TRBJ1-5	TGTGCCAGTAGTGCAAGACAGGTCCAGCCCCAGCATTTT	CASSARQVQPQHF
TRBD1	TRBV28	.	TRBJ2-7	TGTGCCAGCAAAAATCCGGGACAGGGGTCTGACGAGCAGTACTTC	CASKNPGQGSDEQYF
.	TRBV19	.	TRBJ1-6	TGTGCCAGTAGTGTCAACAGGGATAATTCACCCCTCCACTTT	CASSVNRDNSPLHF
.	TRBV5-4	.	TRBJ1-3	TGTGCCAGCAGCCACAGGGAGGCTGGAAACACCATATATTTT	CASSHREAGNTIYF
TRBD1	TRBV10-1	.	TRBJ1-1	TGCGCCAGCAGTGGGAAAACAGGGGTGAACACTGAAGCTTTCTTT	CASSGKTGVNTEAFF
.	TRBV27	.	TRBJ2-7	TGTGCCAGCAGTTCGCTTCCGACTAGAACCTCCTACGAGCAGTACTTC	CASSSLPTRTSYEQYF
.	TRBV28	.	TRBJ1-2	TGTGCCAGCAGTTTAAAGAACTATGGCTACACCTTC	CASSLKNYGYTF
.	TRBV11-3	few	TRBJ2-2	TGTGCCAGCAGCTTAAGTCTGTGGGGGATTACGGACACCGGGGAGCTGTTTTTT	CASSLSLWGITDTGELFF
.	TRBV9	.	TRBJ2-1	TGTGCCAGCAGCGGTTGGGTGAGCTCCTACAATGAGCAGTTCTTC	CASSGWVSSYNEQFF
.	TRBV5-1	.	TRBJ2-7	TGCGCCAGCAGCTCGGACAGCTACGAGCAGTACTTC	CASSSDSYEQYF
.	TRBV7-3	.	TRBJ2-5	TGTGCCAGCGCATTCCCTGGGGAGACCCAGTACTTC	CASAFPGETQYF
.	TRBV7-2	.	TRBJ1-6	TGTGCCAGCAGCGTCGGTCTGGGTTCACCCCTCCACTTT	CASSVGLGSPLHF
.	TRBV29-1	.	TRBJ2-7	TGCAGCGTTGATGCGGGGCGGGACGAGCAGTACTTC	CSVDAGRDEQYF
TRBD2	TRBV6-4	.	TRBJ2-3	TGTGCCAGCAGTGACTCGACTAGCGGGGGTGGCTCAGATACGCAGTATTTT	CASSDSTSGGGSDTQYF
.	TRBV6-2/TRBV6-3	.	TRBJ2-7	TGTGCCAGCAGTTCCTACCACGGGATCTCCTACGAGCAGTACTTC	CASSSYHGISYEQYF
TRBD1	TRBV18	.	TRBJ2-7	TGTGCCAGCTCACAAAGGACAGGGCTCTCCTACGAGCAGTACTTC	CASSQRTGLSYEQYF
.	TRBV7-2	.	TRBJ1-3	TGTGCCAGCAGCTCCGGACCGCCCGGAGCAGGGAACACCATATATTTT	CASSSGPPGAGNTIYF
.	TRBV9	.	TRBJ1-1	TGTGCCAGCAGCGTATCCGGGAATGCTGGCACTGAAGCTTTCTTT	CASSVSGNAGTEAFF
.	TRBV7-2	.	TRBJ1-3	TGTGCCAGCAGCTTAGATATCTCTGGAAACACCATATATTTT	CASSLDISGNTIYF
.	TRBV15	.	TRBJ2-7	TGTGCCACCAGCAGAGAACAGCCGCCCTACGAGCAGTACTTC	CATSREQPPYEQYF
.	TRBV5-6	.	TRBJ1-5	TGTGCCAGCAGCCTCAGGGGCAGCAATCAGCCCCAGCATTTT	CASSLRGSNQPQHF
.	TRBV27	.	TRBJ2-1	TGTGCCAGCAGTTTGGGGGGCTTCAATGAGCAGTTCTTC	CASSLGGFNEQFF
.	TRBV9	.	TRBJ2-5	TGTGCCAGCAGCGTAGGGGGGACGTACCAAGAGACCCAGTACTTC	CASSVGGTYQETQYF
.	TRBV5-1	.	TRBJ1-1	TGCGCCAGCAGCTTGGCCGTCTCAAGAGACACTGAAGCTTTCTTT	CASSLAVSRDTEAFF
.	TRBV11-3	.	TRBJ2-2	TGTGCCAGCAGCTCCTGGACAGAAAACACCGGGGAGCTGTTTTTT	CASSSWTENTGELFF
TRBD1	TRBV7-9	.	TRBJ1-6	TGTGCCAGCAGCTTAAGGCCGGGACAGGGGGTTAATTCACCCCTCCACTTT	CASSLRPGQGVNSPLHF
TRBD1	TRBV28	.	TRBJ2-7	TGTGCCAGCAGTTTCCCCCCTAGACAGGGGTTATACGAGCAGTACTTC	CASSFPPRQGLYEQYF
.	TRBV12-3/TRBV12-4	.	TRBJ1-3	TGTGCCACTAGTTGGGGCTCTGGAAACACCATATATTTT	CATSWGSGNTIYF
.	TRBV24-1	.	TRBJ2-3	TGTGCCACCAGTGACCCAATACAGGGTGACCGCACAGATACGCAGTATTTT	CATSDPIQGDRTDTQYF
.	TRBV27	.	TRBJ1-2	TGTGCCAGCAGAACAGGGAACTATGGCTACACCTTC	CASRTGNYGYTF
TRBD1	TRBV28	.	TRBJ2-7	TGTGCCAGCAGTTTGTTTGGGACAGGGGGCTCCTACGAGCAGTACTTC	CASSLFGTGGSYEQYF
TRBD1	TRBV9	once	TRBJ1-1	TGTGCCAGCAGCGTAGATGAGCGGGACAGGCTGAACACTGAAGCTTTCTTT	CASSVDERDRLNTEAFF
TRBD2	TRBV6-5	.	TRBJ2-4	TGTGCCAGCAGAACCTTAGCGGGAGTCGCAAACATTCAGTACTTC	CASRTLAGVANIQYF
TRBD2	TRBV9	.	TRBJ2-7	TGTGCCAGCACCAAAGGGACTAGCGGGGGGGAAGAGCAGTACTTC	CASTKGTSGGEEQYF
.	TRBV11-3	.	TRBJ1-1	TGTGCCAGCAGCTTCTCAATGAACACTGAAGCTTTCTTT	CASSFSMNTEAFF
TRBD2	TRBV27	.	TRBJ2-7	TGTGCCAGCAGTTTACAATCGGTGGGACTAGCGGGGGAGAGCTCCTACGAGCAGTACTTC	CASSLQSVGLAGESSYEQYF
.	TRBV5-6	.	TRBJ1-2	TGTGCCAGCAGCTTGCAGGTTTTGACCTCGTATGGCTACACCTTC	CASSLQVLTSYGYTF